The 20 T cell receptor beta chains below come from one sample, sequenced in a study of blood T cell repertoires in COVID-19. Clones were read by immunoSEQ multiplex PCR, and TCRdb kept only the in-frame ones, dropping some. The sample lists 60,000 to 95,000 clones, roughly 70% occurring once. The sample comprised peripheral blood. Receptors originate from a human donor with acute or convalescent COVID-19. The donor label of this sample is uncertain.

The J gene is TRBJ2-5, the V gene TRBV5-8; 7 bases map to TRBD1. This CDR3 is 15 amino acids long. V was clipped by 3 bases and J by 5 bases; unmatched bases: 10. Germline CDR1 SGHTS, CDR2 YDEGEE. In DNA form, the CDR3 reads TGTGCCAGCAGCTCGCTGACGACAGGGTTTGAGACCCAGTACTTC. Amino acid sequence: CASSSLTTGFETQYF. The full variable domain, completed using reference TRBV5-8 and TRBJ2-5, is EAGVTQSPTHLIKTRGQQATLRCSPISGHTSVYWYQQALGLGLQFLLWYDEGEERNRGNFPPRFSGRQFPNYSSELNVNALELEDSALYLCASSSLTTGFETQYFGPGTRLLVL.

The chain uses TRBV6-5 and TRBJ1-4; D possibly corresponds to TRBD1 (5 bases). Trimming removed 6 bases at V and 7 bases at J, with 12 bases between. CDR3 length equals 13 residues. In germline, CDR1 is MNHEY, CDR2 SVGAGI. This chain's CDR3 is CASRRDLIEKLFF. The CDR3 nucleotides read TGTGCCAGCAGGCGGGACCTGATTGAAAAACTGTTTTTT.

The V gene is TRBV3-1 (or the pseudogene TRBV3-2), the J gene TRBJ2-4, with TRBD1 matching over 8 bases. CDR1 and CDR2 (germline): LGHDT, YNNKEL (reference sequence). The V segment lost 1 base and the J segment 4 bases; nucleotides outside the gene matches: 3. The CDR3 runs to 15 residues. The CDR3 protein is CASSQVTGGKNIQYF. For the CDR3, the DNA is TGTGCCAGCAGCCAAGTAACAGGGGGGAAAAACATTCAGTACTTC.

V is TRBV4-2 and J is TRBJ2-7; D ambiguous. Germline assignment: CDR1 LGHNA and CDR2 YNFKEQ. V was pared by 1 base and J by 5 bases, with 12 bases between. The CDR3 length is 14 residues. The chain's CDR3 is CASSQVATIDEQYF. The CDR3 DNA follows: TGTGCCAGCAGCCAAGTGGCAACAATCGACGAGCAGTACTTC.

This clone has more than one count but fewer than ten. Other DNA variants within this sample encode the same CDR3. The V call is TRBV19, the J call TRBJ1-5; unclear D gene. The V and J ends lost 3 bases and 4 bases respectively, with 7 bases between them. The CDR3 covers 13 residues. Germline CDR1 is LNHDA and CDR2 is SQIVND (reference sequence). The CDR3 DNA sequence: TGTGCCAGTAGTATTAACGGGAATCAGCCCCAGCATTTT. Residues: CASSINGNQPQHF.

The chain links TRBV7-2 to TRBJ2-2, with D perhaps matching TRBD1 (5 bases). Germline CDR1 and CDR2: SGHTA and FQGNSA. V lost 4 bases, J lost 5 bases, and 14 bases lay in between. The CDR3 has 15 amino acids. The CDR3 coding sequence is TGTGCCAGCAGCTCCTCCCTTAGGGGTACCGGGGAGCTGTTTTTT. Encoded protein: CASSSSLRGTGELFF. The full variable domain, with the rest looked up from reference TRBV7-2 and TRBJ2-2, is GAGVSQSPSNKVTEKGKDVELRCDPISGHTALYWYRQSLGQGLEFLIYFQGNSAPDKSGLPSDRFSAERTGGSVSTLTIQRTQQEDSAVYLCASSSSLRGTGELFFGEGSRLTVL.

J is TRBJ2-1 and V is TRBV7-9; 7 nucleotides align to TRBD1. After removal of 0 bases from V and 5 bases from J, the junction contained 1 base not matched to a gene. This CDR3 has 14 residues. Germline CDR1 SEHNR, CDR2 FQNEAQ (reference sequence). CDR3 amino acids: CASSLAGTDNEQFF. The CDR3, as DNA: TGTGCCAGCAGCTTAGCAGGGACAGACAATGAGCAGTTCTTC. Filled out from reference TRBV7-9 and TRBJ2-1, the complete variable domain reads DTGVSQNPRHKITKRGQNVTFRCDPISEHNRLYWYRQTLGQGPEFLTYFQNEAQLEKSRLLSDRFSAERPKGSFSTLEIQRTEQGDSAMYLCASSLAGTDNEQFFGPGTRLTVL.

The DNA of the CDR3 is TGTGCCGGGCTCAAAGAGACCCAGTACTTC. It encodes CAGLKETQYF. The gene calls are TRBV3-1 (or the pseudogene TRBV3-2) and TRBJ2-5; D not resolved. V lost 11 bases to trimming and J lost 3 bases, with 7 bases between them. This CDR3 is 10 amino acids long. CDR1 is LGHDT and CDR2 is YNNKEL in the germline V gene (reference sequence).

The chain is built from TRBV14 and TRBJ2-1; D unresolved. This CDR3 has 13 residues. V shed 4 bases and J shed 9 bases, with 13 bases lying between them. Germline V gene data show CDR1 as SGHDN and CDR2 as FVKESK. DNA for the CDR3: TGTGCCAGCAGCCGACTTAGTAGTGTTGAGCAGTTCTTC. Translation gives CASSRLSSVEQFF.

The V gene is TRBV7-2, the J gene TRBJ2-3, with 7 bases lining up with TRBD2. The CDR3 is 15 amino acids. V lost 0 bases to trimming and J lost 4 bases; unmatched junction nucleotides: 4. Germline CDR1 is SGHTA and CDR2 is FQGNSA. Here the CDR3 reads CASSLAGGPADTQYF. CDR3 DNA sequence: TGTGCCAGCAGCTTAGCGGGAGGGCCGGCAGATACGCAGTATTTT.

The V call is TRBV7-2, the J call TRBJ1-1, with TRBD1 as a possible D gene (5 bases). The CDR3 extends over 15 amino acids. Trimming cost V 2 bases and J 1 base, with 11 bases left between them. The germline V gene encodes CDR1 SGHTA and CDR2 FQGNSA. The CDR3 reads CASSLRPTGNTEAFF. CDR3 nucleotide sequence: TGTGCCAGCAGCTTACGCCCCACAGGGAACACTGAAGCTTTCTTT.

This chain joins TRBV3-1 (or the pseudogene TRBV3-2) and TRBJ2-5; D not certain. V lost 5 bases and J lost 2, with 9 bases in between. The germline gives CDR1 LGHDT, CDR2 YNNKEL (reference sequence). The CDR3 totals 13 residues. CDR3 residues: CASSTAGQETQYF. CDR3 DNA: TGTGCCAGCAGCACGGCCGGGCAAGAGACCCAGTACTTC.

The chain joins TRBV18 to TRBJ2-1, with 8 bases lining up with TRBD1. Germline loops: CDR1 KGHSH, CDR2 LQKENI. The V segment lost 4 bases and the J segment 4 bases; nucleotides outside the gene matches: 9. The CDR3 contains 16 residues. The CDR3 DNA reads TGTGCCAGCTCACTTGACTCGGACAGGGTGTACAATGAGCAGTTCTTC. Its translation: CASSLDSDRVYNEQFF.

The V gene is TRBV24-1, the J gene TRBJ1-2; the D gene is possibly TRBD1 (5 bases). The CDR3 runs to 14 residues. Trimming stripped 3 bases from V and 8 bases from J, with 15 bases between. Germline-derived CDR1 and CDR2 are KGHDR and SFDVKD. The CDR3 DNA reads as TGTGCCACCAGTGATCGAACGACAGCCTTGGGCTACACCTTC. Translation: CATSDRTTALGYTF.

As DNA, the CDR3 is TGCAGTGCTAGTAGCCATCCGCCAGGGAACCACAATCAGCCCCAGCATTTT. Translation: CSASSHPPGNHNQPQHF. The chain couples TRBV20-1 to TRBJ1-5; weak D call: TRBD1 (5 bases). CDR1 and CDR2 (germline): DFQATT, SNEGSKA (reference sequence). Trimming stripped 3 bases from V and 3 bases from J, with 21 bases between. This CDR3 contains 17 residues.

The chain links TRBV18 to TRBJ2-1; tentative D call: TRBD2 (6 bases). The V gene lost 3 bases and the J gene lost 6 bases, with 15 bases spanning the gap. Germline V gene data show CDR1 as KGHSH and CDR2 as LQKENI. This CDR3 contains 15 residues. The CDR3 DNA sequence: TGTGCCAGCTCACCCGCGGGGTTGGCGTTCAATGAGCAGTTCTTC. This translates into CASSPAGLAFNEQFF.

The chain links TRBV30 to TRBJ2-7, with 12 bases that match TRBD2. The CDR3 extends over 16 amino acids. Trimming removed 2 bases from V and 3 bases from J; junction bases left unmatched: 8. From germline, CDR1 is GTSNPN and CDR2 SVGIG (reference sequence). This CDR3 reads CAWSRPGLAGNYEQYF. Written as DNA, the CDR3 is TGTGCCTGGAGTCGTCCCGGACTAGCGGGAAACTACGAGCAGTACTTC.

The chain joins TRBV6-5 to TRBJ1-6; TRBD1 matches 9 bases. V lost 7 bases to trimming and J lost 10 bases; unmatched junction nucleotides: 8. Germline assignment: CDR1 MNHEY and CDR2 SVGAGI. The CDR3 is 14 amino acids. The CDR3 bases are TGTGCCAGCAAATCCCGGGACAGGGTATCACCCCTCCACTTT. It codes for CASKSRDRVSPLHF.

The chain employs TRBV6-5 and TRBJ2-7, with 9 bases that match TRBD1. Germline V gives CDR1 MNHEY, CDR2 SVGAGI. The CDR3 sequence is 15 residues long. V trimming: 6 bases; J trimming: 3 bases; junction bases outside the gene matches: 9. The CDR3 coding sequence is TGTGCCAGCAGCCTGACAGGGGGACTAAACTACGAGCAGTACGTC. This codes for CASSLTGGLNYEQYV.

This chain links TRBV15 with TRBJ2-1; 8 nucleotides align to TRBD1. The CDR3 consists of 17 residues. Germline V gives CDR1 LNHNV, CDR2 YYDKDF (reference sequence). V lost 5 bases and J lost 3; bases outside the gene matches: 12. CDR3 amino acids: CATSLRRDRFYYNEQFF. CDR3 nucleotides: TGTGCCACCAGCTTGCGAAGGGACAGGTTTTACTACAATGAGCAGTTCTTC.